Shown below are 25 T cell receptor beta chains from a single sample sequenced in a study of CD8 T cells in ankylosing spondylitis. TCRdb fed the 5' RACE reads into MiXCR, producing one record per CDR3 protein. Of more than 600,000 distinct CDR3 sequences in the sample, 19% are singletons; the top ten hold roughly a fifth. Points from the study as a whole: Seemingly characteristic of ankylosing spondylitis blood was a TCR beta motif consisting of under ten highly homologous variants.

These receptors have no identified antigens. The specimen sequenced was blood, either unsorted or a sorted T cell fraction (not recorded which). The receptors originated from a male donor with ankylosing spondylitis.

This clonotype was seen a handful of times. This chain's CDR3 is CASTPGRPDTQYF. The CDR3 nucleotides are TGTGCCAGCACCCCCGGGAGGCCAGATACGCAGTATTTT. This sequence joins TRBV28 and TRBJ2-3, with 7 bases aligning to TRBD2. Losses at the gene ends were 7 bases for V and 4 bases for J; bases not matched to a gene: 5. There are 13 residues in the CDR3. In germline, CDR1 is MDHEN, CDR2 SYDVKM.

In DNA form, the CDR3 reads TGTGCCAGCAGTTCGCGGGGGGGATCGGGGGAGCAGTTCTTC. Amino acid sequence: CASSSRGGSGEQFF. The chain is built from TRBV25-1 and TRBJ2-1; 9 bases align to TRBD2. Germline V gene lookup returns CDR1 MGHDK and CDR2 SYGVNS. The CDR3 totals 14 residues. V gave up 5 bases and J gave up 10 bases; unmatched junction bases: 9.

The chain joins TRBV4-3 to TRBJ1-1; 10 positions agree with TRBD1. V was clipped by 3 bases and J by 11 bases; unmatched bases: 12. Germline loops: CDR1 LGHNA, CDR2 YSLEER. The CDR3 totals 15 residues. Written as DNA, the CDR3 is TGCGCCAGCAGCCAGGATCGACAGGGGGCCGGTGGGGCTTTCTTT. Its translation: CASSQDRQGAGGAFF.

This clonotype was observed many times. The genes are TRBV5-1 and TRBJ1-5; D may be TRBD1 (6 bases). Germline CDR1 and CDR2: SGHRS and YFSETQ. This CDR3 has 14 residues. Trimming stripped 0 bases from V and 7 bases from J, with 11 bases between. The CDR3 sequence is CASSLEGVGQPQHF. CDR3 nucleotides: TGCGCCAGCAGCTTGGAGGGGGTGGGACAGCCCCAGCATTTT.

Only a few counts were recorded for this clonotype. The V and J genes are TRBV27 and TRBJ2-3, with 7 bases fitting TRBD2. This CDR3 comprises 16 residues. Germline CDR1 reads MNHEY; CDR2 reads SMNVEV (reference sequence). V shed 3 bases, J shed 4 bases, and the junction held 10 bases outside the gene matches. CDR3 sequence reads: CASSFVAGSSADTQYF. In nucleotides, the CDR3 is TGTGCCAGCAGTTTCGTAGCGGGTTCCAGCGCAGATACGCAGTATTTT.

V gene TRBV7-8 combines with J gene TRBJ1-5; TRBD1 might be the D (5 bases). Germline CDR1 reads SGHVS; CDR2 reads FQNEAQ. V lost 3 bases, J lost 7 bases, and 10 bases lay in between. The CDR3 spans 13 residues. Here the CDR3 DNA reads TGTGCCAGCAGCTTTGGGGGGTGGCAGCCCCAGCATTTT. This codes for CASSFGGWQPQHF.

This clonotype has just a few counts. V and J are TRBV18 and TRBJ1-1; D is unclear. Trimming took 5 bases from V and 0 from J, leaving 10 bases between them. Germline V gene sequence: CDR1 KGHSH, CDR2 LQKENI. The CDR3 spans 14 residues. CDR3 in DNA: TGTGCCAGCTCAAAAGGACTCATGAACACTGAAGCTTTCTTT. It is translated as CASSKGLMNTEAFF.

This clonotype was observed many times. The genes are TRBV29-1 and TRBJ2-1, with a weak D call TRBD2 (7 bases). Germline V gene sequence: CDR1 SQVTM, CDR2 ANQGSEA. CDR3 size: 14 residues. The V gene lost 3 bases and the J gene lost 8 bases, with 17 bases spanning the gap. CDR3 loop: CSVDGGKGGDEQFF. Here the CDR3 DNA reads TGCAGCGTTGATGGGGGTAAAGGGGGGGATGAGCAGTTCTTC.

This clonotype was recorded many times. The gene calls are TRBV4-2 and TRBJ2-3; D gene ambiguous. This CDR3 is 13 amino acids long. Germline CDR1 reads LGHNA; CDR2 reads YNFKEQ. The V end was cut by 0 bases, the J end by 6 bases, with 7 bases between. CDR3: CASSQELRDTQYF. DNA for the CDR3: TGTGCCAGCAGCCAAGAGCTGAGGGATACGCAGTATTTT.

This clonotype came up a few times. This chain links TRBV6-1 with TRBJ2-7, with 12 nucleotides matching TRBD1. The CDR3 has 15 amino acids. CDR1 and CDR2 (germline): MNHNS, SASEGT. V lost 6 bases, J lost 5 bases, and 8 bases stayed unmatched. CDR3 sequence (DNA): TGTGCCAGCAGAGCACCAGGGACAGGGGGCCACGAGCAGTACTTC. Its protein product is CASRAPGTGGHEQYF.

This clonotype was picked up a small number of times. The rearrangement links TRBV28 to TRBJ2-7, with TRBD2 matching 10 bases. This CDR3 is built from 12 residues. V gave up 7 bases and J gave up 6 bases; unmatched junction bases: 3. Germline values: CDR1 MDHEN, CDR2 SYDVKM. The chain's CDR3 is CASMLAGAEQYF. As DNA, the CDR3 is TGTGCCAGCATGCTAGCGGGAGCCGAGCAGTACTTC.

This clonotype was seen a few times. The rearrangement joins TRBV20-1 to TRBJ2-5, with 10 bases lining up with TRBD1. V gave up 3 bases and J gave up 5 bases; unmatched junction bases: 9. The CDR3 loop spans 15 amino acids. Germline V gene lookup returns CDR1 DFQATT and CDR2 SNEGSKA (reference sequence). The CDR3 protein is CSASQSGTGVETQYF. The CDR3 coding sequence is TGCAGTGCTAGCCAGTCCGGGACAGGGGTTGAGACCCAGTACTTC.

The chain joins TRBV6-1 to TRBJ1-1; 7 bases fit TRBD1. Germline loops: CDR1 MNHNS, CDR2 SASEGT. V was pared by 7 bases and J by 0 bases, with 2 bases of the junction left unmatched. The CDR3 has 13 residues. CDR3 region: CASKTGVNTEAFF. DNA for the CDR3: TGTGCCAGCAAAACAGGGGTGAACACTGAAGCTTTCTTT.

The chain links TRBV27 to TRBJ2-3, with 11 bases that match TRBD2. This CDR3 spans 16 amino acids. Germline-derived CDR1 and CDR2 are MNHEY and SMNVEV (reference sequence). After removal of 3 bases from V and 1 base from J, the junction contained 3 bases not matched to a gene. The CDR3 is CASSFTGLAGTDTQYF. The CDR3 DNA sequence: TGTGCCAGCAGTTTTACGGGACTAGCGGGCACAGATACGCAGTATTTT.

The rearrangement uses TRBV5-1 and TRBJ2-1; 11 nucleotides match TRBD2. The CDR3 sequence is 18 residues long. The trim removed 4 bases at V and 2 bases at J, leaving 11 bases unmatched. Looked up from germline, CDR1 is SGHRS and CDR2 is YFSETQ. CDR3 sequence (DNA): TGCGCCAGCAGCCGAATAGCGGGAGGGGGCCCTACCTACAATGAGCAGTTCTTC. Translated, it gives CASSRIAGGGPTYNEQFF.

This chain links TRBV20-1 with TRBJ1-1, with 8 bases lining up with TRBD1. Germline-derived CDR1 and CDR2 are DFQATT and SNEGSKA (reference sequence). The trim removed 2 bases at V and 5 bases at J, leaving 7 bases unmatched. The CDR3 length is 14 residues. This CDR3 reads CSARHRQGATEAFF. The CDR3 DNA reads TGCAGTGCTAGACACCGGCAGGGGGCAACTGAAGCTTTCTTT.

V is TRBV14 and J is TRBJ1-4; D is unresolved. CDR1 is SGHDN and CDR2 is FVKESK in the germline V gene. The germline V and J ends were trimmed by 3 bases and 7 bases, with 12 bases remaining between them. This CDR3 contains 14 residues. The CDR3 is CASSHTVGGEKLFF. CDR3 sequence (DNA): TGTGCCAGCAGCCATACAGTGGGAGGTGAAAAACTGTTTTTT. Drawing the rest from reference TRBV14 and TRBJ1-4, the complete variable domain is EAGVTQFPSHSVIEKGQTVTLRCDPISGHDNLYWYRRVMGKEIKFLLHFVKESKQDESGMPNNRFLAERTGGTYSTLKVQPAELEDSGVYFCASSHTVGGEKLFFGSGTQLSVL.

The chain has TRBV5-6 and TRBJ2-7; TRBD1 matches 7 bases. CDR1 and CDR2 from the germline V gene are SGHDT and YYEEEE. This CDR3 comprises 19 residues. Trimming removed 4 bases from V and 1 base from J; junction bases left unmatched: 20. CDR3 residues: CASSGPDRKLNLASYEQYF. CDR3 coding DNA: TGTGCCAGCAGCGGCCCGGACAGGAAGCTTAACCTGGCTTCCTACGAGCAGTACTTC.

This chain joins TRBV4-1 and TRBJ1-5; D gene unclear. V dropped 4 bases and J dropped 4 bases, with 11 bases sitting between them. CDR3 length: 14 amino acids. Germline loops: CDR1 MGHRA, CDR2 YSYEKL. The CDR3 bases are TGCGCCAGCAGCCCAGAGTTAGGGAATCAGCCCCAGCATTTT. Translation: CASSPELGNQPQHF.

This chain uses TRBV7-9 with TRBJ1-2; tentative D call: TRBD1 (6 bases). Germline V gene data show CDR1 as SEHNR and CDR2 as FQNEAQ (reference sequence). This CDR3 has 15 amino acids. The V end was cut by 5 bases, the J end by 3 bases, with 16 bases between. CDR3 loop: CASSIKGGPDYGYTF. The CDR3 coding sequence is TGTGCCAGCAGCATTAAAGGGGGACCGGACTATGGCTACACCTTC.

This clonotype was detected only a few times. The V call is TRBV6-4, the J call TRBJ2-1; 10 bases map to TRBD2. After removal of 3 bases from V and 6 bases from J, the junction contained 5 bases not matched to a gene. Germline V gene lookup returns CDR1 MRHNA and CDR2 SNTAGT. This CDR3 comprises 15 residues. CDR3 in amino acids: CASSEQLAGPNEQFF. The CDR3 nucleotides are TGTGCCAGCAGTGAACAACTAGCGGGACCCAATGAGCAGTTCTTC.

This clonotype was seen more than once but under ten times. The chain couples TRBV7-8 to TRBJ2-5, with 11 nucleotides matching TRBD2. This CDR3 is 17 amino acids long. The J segment lost 5 bases and the V segment lost 1 base, leaving 9 bases of the junction unmatched. CDR1 is SGHVS and CDR2 is FQNEAQ in the germline V gene. The CDR3 bases are TGTGCCAGCAGCTTAGGTCCACTAGCGGGAGAAGGGGAGACCCAGTACTTC. Translation: CASSLGPLAGEGETQYF.

The sample holds a few counts of this clonotype. The J gene is TRBJ2-6, the V gene TRBV7-9; TRBD1 or TRBD2 may be the D gene (5 bases each). Germline V gives CDR1 SEHNR, CDR2 FQNEAQ (reference sequence). CDR3 size: 15 residues. The V and J ends lost 6 bases and 2 bases respectively, with 11 bases between them. This CDR3 reads CASSQVGAGANVLTF. The DNA of the CDR3 is TGTGCCAGCAGTCAAGTGGGGGCTGGGGCCAACGTCCTGACTTTC.

This clonotype came up a few times. The V gene is TRBV5-1, the J gene TRBJ2-3, with 12 bases that match TRBD2. The CDR3 totals 19 residues. V shed 2 bases, J shed 4 bases, and the junction held 14 bases outside the gene matches. Germline CDR1 SGHRS, CDR2 YFSETQ. The CDR3 is CASSFLQGAGTSGSDTQYF. CDR3 DNA: TGCGCCAGCAGCTTCTTACAGGGGGCCGGGACTAGCGGGTCAGATACGCAGTATTTT.

In regard to this clonotype: Germline and junction disagree at one end, which may indicate a read error. This rearrangement joins TRBV7-2 to TRBJ2-3; TRBD2 matches 8 bases. The CDR3 extends over 16 amino acids. Germline CDR1 is SGHTA and CDR2 is FQGNSA. The CDR3: CAGSLDPAGGTDTQYF. DNA of the CDR3: TGTGCCGGCAGCTTAGACCCAGCGGGGGGCACAGATACGCAGTATTTT.